These T cell receptor beta chains were read from a single sample in a study of early T cells in non-severe SARS-CoV-2 infection. Via MiXCR, TCRdb re-called the 5' RACE reads, giving one row per CDR3 protein. The sample yields some 50,000 distinct CDR3 sequences, approximately 10% seen once. Sequenced material: whole blood. These receptors were obtained from an adult who was a healthcare worker with PCR-confirmed SARS-CoV-2 infection or an uninfected control (not recorded which). The CDR3 runs from the conserved cysteine through the conserved F or W. A D gene is named only where the DNA matches it firmly. Not all rows give a size; the values are once, few, many and, for expanded clones, a class.

v_call: TRBV12-3/TRBV12-4; j_call: TRBJ2-3; cdr3_length: 14; clone_size: NA; d_call: TRBD2; cdr3_aa: CASTREGSTGTQYF; cdr3_nt: TGTGCCAGCACCAGGGAGGGGAGCACAGGTACGCAGTATTTT
v_call: TRBV3-1; j_call: TRBJ2-3; cdr3_length: 16; clone_size: many; d_call: TRBD2; cdr3_aa: CASSPHLAGDTDTQYF; cdr3_nt: TGTGCCAGCAGCCCGCACCTAGCGGGAGACACAGATACGCAGTATTTT
v_call: TRBV29-1; j_call: TRBJ2-1; cdr3_length: 12; clone_size: many; d_call: NA; cdr3_aa: CSVEGLANEQFF; cdr3_nt: TGCAGCGTTGAAGGGCTAGCCAATGAGCAGTTCTTC
v_call: TRBV10-3; j_call: TRBJ1-2; cdr3_length: 13; clone_size: NA; d_call: TRBD1; cdr3_aa: CAIATGVDYGYTF; cdr3_nt: TGTGCCATCGCCACAGGGGTGGACTATGGCTACACCTTC
v_call: TRBV21-1; j_call: TRBJ2-7; cdr3_length: 15; clone_size: many; d_call: NA; cdr3_aa: CASIGPDRATGEQYF; cdr3_nt: TGTGCCAGCATAGGGCCGGACAGGGCCACGGGCGAGCAGTACTTC
v_call: TRBV3-1; j_call: TRBJ1-6; cdr3_length: 15; clone_size: few; d_call: TRBD1; cdr3_aa: CASSQEATGGSPLHF; cdr3_nt: TGTGCCAGCAGCCAAGAGGCGACAGGGGGTTCACCCCTCCACTTT
v_call: TRBV18; j_call: TRBJ1-1; cdr3_length: 13; clone_size: few; d_call: NA; cdr3_aa: CASSQLRDTEAFF; cdr3_nt: TGTGCCAGCTCACAGCTCCGGGACACTGAAGCTTTCTTT
v_call: TRBV15; j_call: TRBJ1-4; cdr3_length: 16; clone_size: NA; d_call: NA; cdr3_aa: CATSSRVSLTNEKLFF; cdr3_nt: TGTGCCACCAGCAGCAGGGTGTCCCTAACTAATGAAAAACTGTTTTTT
v_call: TRBV20-1; j_call: TRBJ2-1; cdr3_length: 15; clone_size: NA; d_call: TRBD2; cdr3_aa: CSARIGGGIYNEQFF; cdr3_nt: TGCAGTGCTAGAATCGGGGGAGGGATCTACAATGAGCAGTTCTTC
v_call: TRBV20-1; j_call: TRBJ2-1; cdr3_length: 15; clone_size: few; d_call: TRBD2; cdr3_aa: CSARDIAGGDNEQFF; cdr3_nt: TGCAGTGCTAGAGATATAGCGGGGGGTGACAATGAGCAGTTCTTC
v_call: TRBV20-1; j_call: TRBJ1-4; cdr3_length: 15; clone_size: many; d_call: NA; cdr3_aa: CSARGGTFELEKLFF; cdr3_nt: TGCAGTGCTAGAGGCGGGACTTTCGAGTTGGAAAAACTGTTTTTT
v_call: TRBV27; j_call: TRBJ2-7; cdr3_length: 14; clone_size: NA; d_call: TRBD1; cdr3_aa: CASSTRQGDYEQYF; cdr3_nt: TGTGCCAGCAGTACCAGACAGGGGGACTACGAGCAGTACTTC
v_call: TRBV3-1; j_call: TRBJ1-1; cdr3_length: 13; clone_size: few; d_call: TRBD1; cdr3_aa: CASSAGQGGEVFF; cdr3_nt: TGTGCCAGCAGCGCCGGACAGGGCGGTGAAGTTTTCTTT
v_call: TRBV10-3; j_call: TRBJ1-2; cdr3_length: 13; clone_size: NA; d_call: TRBD1; cdr3_aa: CASGQAGVYGYTF; cdr3_nt: TGTGCCTCTGGACAGGCGGGCGTCTATGGCTACACCTTC
v_call: TRBV7-3; j_call: TRBJ2-5; cdr3_length: 13; clone_size: NA; d_call: NA; cdr3_aa: CASSPTGRETQYF; cdr3_nt: TGTGCCAGCAGCCCAACGGGTCGCGAGACCCAGTACTTC
v_call: TRBV19; j_call: TRBJ1-5; cdr3_length: 16; clone_size: many; d_call: NA; cdr3_aa: CASSLIPGGGNQPQHF; cdr3_nt: TGTGCCAGTAGCCTAATACCCGGGGGGGGCAATCAGCCCCAGCATTTT
v_call: TRBV11-2; j_call: TRBJ2-2; cdr3_length: 14; clone_size: NA; d_call: NA; cdr3_aa: CASSFLGIPGELFF; cdr3_nt: TGTGCCAGCAGCTTCTTGGGGATCCCCGGGGAGCTGTTTTTT
v_call: TRBV18; j_call: TRBJ2-5; cdr3_length: 14; clone_size: many; d_call: NA; cdr3_aa: CASSPDRLAETQYF; cdr3_nt: TGTGCCAGCTCACCAGACAGGTTGGCAGAGACCCAGTACTTC
v_call: TRBV5-1; j_call: TRBJ2-1; cdr3_length: 14; clone_size: many; d_call: NA; cdr3_aa: CASRGVGSYNEQFF; cdr3_nt: TGCGCCAGCAGAGGAGTGGGGTCCTACAATGAGCAGTTCTTC
v_call: TRBV27; j_call: TRBJ2-6; cdr3_length: 18; clone_size: few; d_call: TRBD2; cdr3_aa: CASSWHGGGYSGANVLTF; cdr3_nt: TGTGCCAGCAGTTGGCACGGGGGAGGGTACTCTGGGGCCAACGTCCTGACTTTC
v_call: TRBV12-3/TRBV12-4; j_call: TRBJ2-4; cdr3_length: 15; clone_size: few; d_call: TRBD1; cdr3_aa: CASTSGRQGANIQYF; cdr3_nt: TGTGCCAGCACCTCAGGACGGCAGGGGGCTAACATTCAGTACTTC
v_call: TRBV25-1; j_call: TRBJ2-3; cdr3_length: 15; clone_size: few; d_call: TRBD2; cdr3_aa: CASSPTSGEPDTQYF; cdr3_nt: TGTGCCAGCAGTCCAACTAGCGGGGAACCAGATACGCAGTATTTT
v_call: TRBV5-4; j_call: TRBJ2-3; cdr3_length: 13; clone_size: few; d_call: TRBD2; cdr3_aa: CASSFGGLDTQYF; cdr3_nt: TGTGCCAGCAGCTTCGGGGGGTTAGATACGCAGTATTTT
v_call: TRBV18; j_call: TRBJ2-1; cdr3_length: 17; clone_size: few; d_call: TRBD1; cdr3_aa: CASSRQQGGDTYNEQFF; cdr3_nt: TGTGCCAGCTCAAGACAACAGGGGGGAGACACCTACAATGAGCAGTTCTTC